What follows are 26 T cell receptor beta chains derived from one specimen sequenced in a study of identical twins. TCRdb reanalysed the 5' RACE reads using MiXCR and keeps one entry per CDR3 protein. This sample carries more than 1.5 million distinct CDR3 sequences, 25% to 35% of them seen once, and the ten largest clones take under 0.35%. The sequenced material came from cord blood. The origin of the receptors is a newborn girl in good health.

The V gene is TRBV4-1, the J gene TRBJ2-3; no clear D. Trimming pared 2 bases from V and 6 bases from J, leaving 6 bases between. The CDR3 runs 12 residues. CDR1 MGHRA and CDR2 YSYEKL come from the germline V gene. In nucleotides, the CDR3 is TGCGCCAGCAGCCAATTGGAGGATACGCAGTATTTT. Translating gives CASSQLEDTQYF.

This clonotype came up many times. This chain connects TRBV20-1 to TRBJ1-2; the D gene is possibly TRBD1 (6 bases). CDR3 length: 12 residues. Germline loops: CDR1 DFQATT, CDR2 SNEGSKA (reference sequence). Trimming shortened V by 5 bases and J by 8 bases, and 15 bases separated the two germline ends. In DNA form, the CDR3 reads TGCAGTGCTCAGCGACAGGAGAGAGGCTACACCTTC. It translates to CSAQRQERGYTF.

This clonotype turned up a few times. The J gene is TRBJ2-1, the V gene TRBV4-2, with unresolved D. The germline CDR1 and CDR2 sequences are LGHNA and YNFKEQ. Between the trimmed V and J ends, which lost 3 bases and 2 bases, there was a span of 11 bases. The CDR3 has 15 residues. The CDR3, as DNA: TGTGCCAGCAGCCAGCATCAAAGGGCCTACAATGAGCAGTTCTTC. This encodes CASSQHQRAYNEQFF.

This clonotype has a handful of counts. This chain connects TRBV9 to TRBJ2-4, with a tentative D call TRBD1 (6 bases). V dropped 3 bases and J dropped 2 bases, with 12 bases sitting between them. Germline assignment: CDR1 SGDLS and CDR2 YYNGEE. CDR3 length: 15 residues. Here the CDR3 DNA reads TGTGCCAGCAGCGCCCGGACAGCCCCCAAAAACATTCAGTACTTC. As protein: CASSARTAPKNIQYF. The whole variable domain, remainder taken from reference TRBV9 and TRBJ2-4, is DSGVTQTPKHLITATGQRVTLRCSPRSGDLSVYWYQQSLDQGLQFLIQYYNGEERAKGNILERFSAQQFPDLHSELNLSSLELGDSALYFCASSARTAPKNIQYFGAGTRLSVL.

This chain connects TRBV12-3 or TRBV12-4 to TRBJ2-3, with 11 bases that match TRBD1. V trimming: 5 bases; J trimming: 0 bases; junction bases outside the gene matches: 7. CDR3 length equals 17 residues. CDR3 amino acids: CASSPTGTGGSTDTQYF. The CDR3 DNA is TGTGCCAGCAGTCCCACCGGGACAGGGGGAAGCACAGATACGCAGTATTTT.

The chain uses TRBV6-2 or TRBV6-3 and TRBJ2-7; unclear D gene. This CDR3 contains 14 residues. V lost 5 bases, J lost 2 bases, and 13 bases lay in between. Germline CDR1 is MNHEY and CDR2 is SVGEGT. CDR3 amino acids: CASSPHGRAYEQYF. DNA of the CDR3: TGTGCCAGCAGTCCCCATGGACGGGCCTACGAGCAGTACTTC.

The rearrangement links TRBV24-1 to TRBJ2-3; D not resolved. The V end lost 3 bases, the J end lost 5 bases, and 5 bases lay between the germline ends. The CDR3 consists of 12 residues. Germline CDR1 is KGHDR and CDR2 is SFDVKD. CDR3 DNA: TGTGCCACCAGTGATAGTGTAGATACGCAGTATTTT. Translated: CATSDSVDTQYF.

This clonotype has a handful of counts. The chain couples TRBV20-1 to TRBJ2-7, with D hard to call. The V gene's germline CDR1 is DFQATT and CDR2 SNEGSKA (reference sequence). The CDR3 is 12 amino acids. Trimming left V 6 bases short and J 3 bases short, with 12 bases between. CDR3 sequence: CSADRQDYEQYF. CDR3 DNA sequence: TGCAGTGCAGACCGCCAGGACTACGAGCAGTACTTC.

The chain employs TRBV25-1 and TRBJ2-7; a weak D match, TRBD1 (5 bases). This CDR3 contains 12 residues. V was pared by 5 bases and J by 7 bases, with 12 bases between. From germline, CDR1 is MGHDK and CDR2 SYGVNS. CDR3 in DNA: TGTGCCAGCAGTTCCAGGGTCGATGAGCAGTACTTC. Its translation: CASSSRVDEQYF.

In nucleotides, the CDR3 is TGTGCCAGCAGGAATGGACGGCCTGCCTACACTGAAGCTTTCTTT. Its translation is CASRNGRPAYTEAFF. V usage is TRBV5-5 and J usage is TRBJ1-1; no clear D gene. V shed 5 bases and J shed 3 bases, with 17 bases lying between them. Germline CDR1 and CDR2: SGHKS and YYEKEE (reference sequence). CDR3 size: 15 residues.

CDR3 protein: CSARDPRQGRGGELFF. The CDR3, as DNA: TGCAGTGCTAGAGATCCCCGACAGGGGCGGGGCGGGGAGCTGTTTTTT. The V gene is TRBV20-1, the J gene TRBJ2-2; 8 nucleotides match TRBD1. Per germline, CDR1 DFQATT and CDR2 SNEGSKA (reference sequence). The CDR3 length is 16 residues. After removal of 0 bases from V and 7 bases from J, the junction contained 10 bases not matched to a gene.

The gene calls are TRBV6-1 and TRBJ2-7; D not resolved. The germline gives CDR1 MNHNS, CDR2 SASEGT. The V end lost 6 bases, the J end lost 3 bases, and 9 bases lay between the germline ends. This CDR3 has 12 amino acids. This CDR3 reads CASRVNSYEQYF. In DNA form, the CDR3 reads TGTGCCAGCAGGGTTAACAGCTACGAGCAGTACTTC.

This clonotype was observed a few times. V is TRBV10-3 and J is TRBJ1-2; 9 bases are shared with TRBD1. Germline CDR1 and CDR2: ENHRY and SYGVKD. The V segment lost 5 bases and the J segment 8 bases; nucleotides outside the gene matches: 12. There are 15 residues in the CDR3. The CDR3 coding sequence is TGTGCCATCAGTTCTGCCGGGACAGGGAAGAACGGCTACACCTTC. Encoded protein: CAISSAGTGKNGYTF.

This rearrangement joins TRBV28 to TRBJ1-4, with 7 bases that match TRBD1. This CDR3 is 12 amino acids long. Germline V lookup: CDR1 MDHEN, CDR2 SYDVKM. Trimming cost V 11 bases and J 10 bases; bases outside gene matches: 10. CDR3 DNA: TGTGCCGTTTCGAGGGGGCGCCGAAAACTGTTTTTT. Translated, it gives CAVSRGRRKLFF.

The chain carries TRBV7-2 and TRBJ2-1; D may be TRBD2 (6 bases). The V gene's germline CDR1 is SGHTA and CDR2 FQGNSA. This CDR3 contains 19 residues. V was pared by 5 bases and J by 0 bases, with 23 bases between. In DNA form, the CDR3 reads TGTGCCAGCAGCCATGACCCGACGGCATTAGCGGTCTCCTACAATGAGCAGTTCTTC. Protein: CASSHDPTALAVSYNEQFF.

This clonotype showed up just a few times. The chain is built from TRBV11-2 and TRBJ1-1; D possibly corresponds to TRBD1 (5 bases). CDR3 size: 14 residues. From germline, CDR1 is SGHAT and CDR2 FQNNGV. V was trimmed by 5 bases and J by 2 bases, leaving 12 bases between them. DNA for the CDR3: TGTGCCAGCAGCATTACCGACAGAAACACTGAAGCTTTCTTT. The encoded protein is CASSITDRNTEAFF.

The chain joins TRBV24-1 to TRBJ2-1, with D perhaps TRBD1 (6 bases). Germline CDR1 and CDR2: KGHDR and SFDVKD. Trimming shortened V by 3 bases and J by 9 bases, and 14 bases separated the two germline ends. The CDR3 extends over 14 amino acids. The CDR3 nucleotides read TGTGCCACCAGTGATACTAACAGGGCGGGTGAGCAGTTCTTC. Its translation is CATSDTNRAGEQFF.

This chain joins TRBV20-1 and TRBJ2-1; TRBD2 agrees at 16 bases. The J call may be faulty, since TRBJ2-7 better matches the DNA end. The germline gives CDR1 DFQATT, CDR2 SNEGSKA (reference sequence). This CDR3 region has 16 residues. Written as DNA, the CDR3 is TGCAGTGACGCCGGGACTAGCGGGAGGGCCTACAATGAGCAGTACTTC. Translation: CSDAGTSGRAYNEQYF.

CDR3 in DNA: TGTGCCAGCAGCCGAGGGGGACAGCTGAACACTGAAGCTTTCTTT. This sequence encodes CASSRGGQLNTEAFF. The chain carries TRBV12-3 or TRBV12-4 and TRBJ1-1; TRBD1 matches 7 bases. The CDR3 runs 15 residues. The ends lost 6 bases at V and 0 bases at J; junction bases unmatched: 7.

This clonotype was seen only a few times. This sequence joins TRBV14 and TRBJ2-1; perhaps TRBD2 as D (5 bases). V was pared by 0 bases and J by 2 bases, with 11 bases between. CDR3 size: 16 residues. CDR1 and CDR2 from the germline V gene are SGHDN and FVKESK. The CDR3 spells CASSQDPSLTYNEQFF. The CDR3 region has the DNA TGTGCCAGCAGCCAAGATCCTAGCCTTACCTACAATGAGCAGTTCTTC.

This clonotype was observed a few times. The chain couples TRBV5-1 to TRBJ2-1; weak D call: TRBD2 (5 bases). Germline V lookup: CDR1 SGHRS, CDR2 YFSETQ. The germline V and J ends were trimmed by 4 bases and 8 bases, with 16 bases remaining between them. The CDR3 is 14 amino acids. The DNA for the CDR3 is TGCGCCAGCAGCGAAGGCTACCGGGGTGATGAGCAGTTCTTC. Translated, it gives CASSEGYRGDEQFF.

The chain uses TRBV20-1 and TRBJ2-7; 8 bases fit TRBD1. CDR3 length: 15 amino acids. Trimming at V came to 4 bases and at J to 1 base, leaving 9 bases not matched to a gene. Germline V gene sequence: CDR1 DFQATT, CDR2 SNEGSKA (reference sequence). DNA for the CDR3: TGCAGTGCTACCCCCGGCGGGACAGGTTCCTACGAGCAGTACTTC. Translated, it gives CSATPGGTGSYEQYF.

The chain is built from TRBV27 and TRBJ2-2; D is unresolved. CDR1 is MNHEY and CDR2 is SMNVEV in the germline V gene (reference sequence). V lost 2 bases, J lost 7 bases, and 26 bases lay in between. The CDR3 totals 19 residues. The CDR3 loop reads CASSLKVRSAFDWYGELFF. The CDR3 DNA reads TGTGCCAGCAGTTTAAAGGTTCGCTCGGCGTTCGACTGGTACGGGGAGCTGTTTTTT.

On this clonotype itself: A much larger clone is a single base away; this may be a read error. The chain combines TRBV7-9 with TRBJ2-7, with no clear D. CDR1 is SEHNR, CDR2 FQNEAQ, per germline (reference sequence). The CDR3 covers 17 residues. V lost 5 bases to trimming and J lost 7 bases, with 27 bases between them. The CDR3 loop is CASSPRVVTVSYNEQYF. CDR3 nucleotides: TGTGCCAGCAGCCCACGGGTAGTCACAGTTTCCTACAATGAGCAGTACTTC.

This clonotype was recorded a few times. The chain has TRBV20-1 and TRBJ2-3; D unclear. Germline V gives CDR1 DFQATT, CDR2 SNEGSKA (reference sequence). The ends were cut back, 7 bases at V and 4 bases at J, with 15 bases in the middle. The CDR3 consists of 13 residues. This CDR3 reads CSVGDRISDTQYF. DNA of the CDR3: TGCAGTGTGGGTGATAGAATCTCAGATACGCAGTATTTT.

This chain links TRBV6-1 with TRBJ2-1; D possibly corresponds to TRBD1 (5 bases). Trimming took off 4 bases at V and 0 bases at J, with 13 bases between the two ends. CDR1 and CDR2 (germline): MNHNS, SASEGT. The CDR3 is 16 amino acids. CDR3 loop: CASSGKQASSYNEQFF. For the CDR3, the DNA is TGTGCCAGCAGTGGAAAACAGGCGAGCTCCTACAATGAGCAGTTCTTC.